The 5 T cell receptor beta chains below come from one sample, sequenced in a study of blood T cell repertoires in COVID-19 (dated by TCRdb to about 2020). The receptor library was made with the immunoSEQ multiplex PCR assay. TCRdb mirrors the immuneACCESS table, restricted to in-frame sequences. Some clones are absent from its copies; in checked studies, under half trace to an unresolved V gene, and the reason for the others is unknown. The sample table lists around 110,000 clones, 84% of them with a count of one. 14% to 15% of the sample belongs to the ten largest clones. Sequencing input: peripheral blood. Receptor source: a woman aged 55-70 years with acute or convalescent COVID-19.

V and J are TRBV19 and TRBJ2-6; no definite D call. The CDR3 is 16 amino acids. Deletions cut 3 bases from V and 0 bases from J, with 9 bases between. Germline loops: CDR1 LNHDA, CDR2 SQIVND (reference sequence). CDR3 in amino acids: CASSMDYSSGANVLTF. CDR3 sequence (DNA): TGTGCCAGTAGTATGGATTACAGCTCTGGGGCCAACGTCCTGACTTTC.

The rearrangement uses TRBV29-1 and TRBJ2-7; 10 bases agree with TRBD1. Germline trimming cut 4 bases from V and 4 bases from J; bases unmatched to any gene: 7. From germline, CDR1 is SQVTM and CDR2 ANQGSEA. This CDR3 region has 14 residues. In nucleotides, the CDR3 is TGCAGCGTTGCCCGGACAGGGGGTTCTTACGAGCAGTACTTC. Amino acids: CSVARTGGSYEQYF.

The rearrangement joins TRBV2 to TRBJ1-2; D gene ambiguous. The CDR3 runs to 12 residues. CDR1 SNHLY and CDR2 FYNNEI come from the germline V gene. The V end lost 4 bases, the J end lost 5 bases, and 8 bases lay between the germline ends. The CDR3 DNA sequence: TGTGCCAGCAGTGCCGGGATTTATGGCTACACCTTC. Its protein product is CASSAGIYGYTF.

The CDR3: CASSPGPDNYQPQHF. The CDR3 DNA reads TGTGCCAGCTCACCAGGCCCGGACAATTATCAGCCCCAGCATTTT. This chain links TRBV18 with TRBJ1-5; TRBD1 is a possible D gene (5 bases). CDR1 is KGHSH and CDR2 is LQKENI in the germline V gene. V shed 2 bases and J shed 5 bases, with 13 bases lying between them. This CDR3 comprises 15 residues.

The V gene is TRBV2, the J gene TRBJ2-7, with TRBD1 identical over 8 bases. Germline CDR1 reads SNHLY; CDR2 reads FYNNEI. CDR3 length: 13 amino acids. Trimming at V came to 9 bases and at J to 3 bases, leaving 7 bases not matched to a gene. CDR3 nucleotides: TGTGCCAGTGCAGGGGGCCTAATCTACGAGCAGTACTTC. As protein: CASAGGLIYEQYF.